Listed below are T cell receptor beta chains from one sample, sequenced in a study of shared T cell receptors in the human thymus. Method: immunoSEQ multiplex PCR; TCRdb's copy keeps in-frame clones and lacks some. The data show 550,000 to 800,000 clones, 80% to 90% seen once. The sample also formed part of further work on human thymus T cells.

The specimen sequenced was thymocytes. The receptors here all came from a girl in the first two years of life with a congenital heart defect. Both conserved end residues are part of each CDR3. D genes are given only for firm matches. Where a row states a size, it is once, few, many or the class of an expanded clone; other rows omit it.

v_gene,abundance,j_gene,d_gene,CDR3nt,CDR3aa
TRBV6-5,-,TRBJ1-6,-,TGTGCCAGCAGTTACCGCCGGGGAGGGGAGGATTCACCCCTCCACTTT,CASSYRRGGEDSPLHF
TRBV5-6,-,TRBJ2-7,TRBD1,TGTGCCAGCAGCGGGCCGGACAGGGCTCTACCAAGCCCACTAGAGGAGCAGTACTTC,CASSGPDRALPSPLEEQYF
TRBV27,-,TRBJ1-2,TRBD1,TGTGCCAGCAGTTCGCATCGAAGGCGGGACCGTACAGGGGGCGGCTATGGCTACACCTTC,CASSSHRRRDRTGGGYGYTF
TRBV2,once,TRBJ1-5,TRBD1,TGTGCCAGCAGTGATTGGACAGGACCAGGTCAGCCCCAGCATTTT,CASSDWTGPGQPQHF
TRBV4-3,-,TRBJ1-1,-,TGCGCCAGCAGCCAAAGAGGCTCGGGGGGCGGGTGCAACACTGAAGCTTTCTTT,CASSQRGSGGGCNTEAFF
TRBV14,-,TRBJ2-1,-,TGTGCCAGCAGCCAAGTAGGAGGATCGGCCTACAATGAGCAGTTCTTC,CASSQVGGSAYNEQFF
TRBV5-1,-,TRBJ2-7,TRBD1,TGCGCCAGCAGCCCCCGGGACAGGGTGTACGAGCAGTACTTC,CASSPRDRVYEQYF
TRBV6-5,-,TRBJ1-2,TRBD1,TGTGCCAGCAGGACCGGGACAGGGGGCGAATATGGCTACACCTTC,CASRTGTGGEYGYTF
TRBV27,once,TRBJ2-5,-,TGTGCCTCCCAACTGACAGCTCTCCCTCAAGAGACCCAGTACTTC,CASQLTALPQETQYF
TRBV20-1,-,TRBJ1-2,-,TGCAGGGCACATGGCTACACCTTC,CRAHGYTF
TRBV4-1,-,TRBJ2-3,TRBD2,TGCGCCAGCAGCCTTCTAGCGGGGTTGAGCACAGATACGCAGTATTTT,CASSLLAGLSTDTQYF
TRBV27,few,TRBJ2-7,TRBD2,TGTGCCAGCAGTTCCATAGCGGGGGGTTCGGACGAGCAGTACTTC,CASSSIAGGSDEQYF
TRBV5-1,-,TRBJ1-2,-,TGCGCCAGCAGCTTAAGGCAGGGTAATGGCTACACCTTC,CASSLRQGNGYTF
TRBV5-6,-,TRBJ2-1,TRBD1,TGTGCCAGCAGCCCCGAGACAGGGGACAATGAGCAGTTCTTC,CASSPETGDNEQFF
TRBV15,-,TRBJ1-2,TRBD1,TGTGCCACCAGCACCACGACCGGGACAGGAAACACCTTC,CATSTTTGTGNTF
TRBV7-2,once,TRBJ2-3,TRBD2,TGTGCCAGCACCGAGACTAGCGGGGGGCCCCCTCGTGGTACAGATACGCAGTATTTT,CASTETSGGPPRGTDTQYF